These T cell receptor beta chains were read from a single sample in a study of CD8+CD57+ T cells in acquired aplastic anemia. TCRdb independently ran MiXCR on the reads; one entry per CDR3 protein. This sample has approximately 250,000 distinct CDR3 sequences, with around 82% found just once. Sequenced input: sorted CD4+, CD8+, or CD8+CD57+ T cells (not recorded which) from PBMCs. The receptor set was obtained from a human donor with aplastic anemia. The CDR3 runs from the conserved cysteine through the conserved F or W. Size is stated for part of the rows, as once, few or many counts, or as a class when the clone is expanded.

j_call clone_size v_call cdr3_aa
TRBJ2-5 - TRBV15 CSTCRGSEQETQYF
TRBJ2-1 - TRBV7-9 CASSFPVSYNEQFF
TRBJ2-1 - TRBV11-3 CASSLDLTAVAGQFF
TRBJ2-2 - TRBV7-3 CASSLAQAGGSDDELFF
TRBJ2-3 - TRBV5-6 CASSYGERDTQYF
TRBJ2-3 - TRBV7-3 CASSLTGGGTEAF
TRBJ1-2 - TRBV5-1 CASSLRQEDNYGYTF
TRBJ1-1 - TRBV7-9 CASSLQISGGSDDFF
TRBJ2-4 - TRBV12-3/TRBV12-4 CASSLQGKVGSAKNIQYF
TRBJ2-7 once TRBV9 CASSLPATGEGEQYF
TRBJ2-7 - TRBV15 CANSGRGCAYEQYF